One sample yielded the 9 T cell receptor beta chains listed below, sequenced in a study of early T cells in non-severe SARS-CoV-2 infection. TCRdb reanalysed the 5' RACE reads using MiXCR and keeps one entry per CDR3 protein. The sample lists tens of thousands of distinct CDR3 sequences, approximately 10% occurring once. This material consisted of whole blood, taken at baseline. The origin of the receptors is an adult who was a healthcare worker with PCR-confirmed SARS-CoV-2 infection or an uninfected control (not recorded which).

This chain connects TRBV5-1 to TRBJ2-1, with 8 bases identical to TRBD2. The CDR3 length is 15 residues. Germline CDR1 reads SGHRS; CDR2 reads YFSETQ. J lost 8 bases, V lost 1 base, and 8 bases had no gene match. CDR3 protein: CASSLSVAGIDEQFF. CDR3 in DNA: TGCGCCAGCAGCTTGAGTGTAGCGGGGATCGATGAGCAGTTCTTC.

This chain joins TRBV29-1 and TRBJ1-1; D call uncertain. CDR3 length: 14 residues. Germline V CDR1 and CDR2: SQVTM, ANQGSEA. V was shortened by 4 bases and J by 4 bases, with 16 bases between the two germline ends. CDR3 nucleotides: TGCAGCGTTGCCGTGGGCCCCTTAGGCACTGAAGCTTTCTTT. As protein: CSVAVGPLGTEAFF.

The chain has TRBV10-3 and TRBJ2-3, with 8 bases matching TRBD2. Germline trimming cut 11 bases from V and 2 bases from J; bases unmatched to any gene: 6. CDR1 is ENHRY, CDR2 SYGVKD, per germline. The CDR3 is 13 residues long. This chain's CDR3 is CAGRGGNTDTQYF. The CDR3 region has the DNA TGTGCCGGACGCGGGGGGAACACAGATACGCAGTATTTT.

There are a few counts of this clonotype. CDR3 sequence reads: CASRGTETQYF. In DNA form, the CDR3 reads TGTGCCAGCAGAGGGACGGAGACCCAGTACTTC. V gene TRBV11-2 combines with J gene TRBJ2-5; the D call may be TRBD1 or TRBD2 (5 bases each). Germline V gene lookup returns CDR1 SGHAT and CDR2 FQNNGV. The V and J ends lost 6 bases and 5 bases respectively, with 7 bases between them. The CDR3 consists of 11 residues.

This clonotype has ten or more counts. The CDR3 DNA reads TGCGCCAGCAGCCCTGGTAGCGGGGGGGCTGCCCGCACAGATACGCAGTATTTT. This gives the protein CASSPGSGGAARTDTQYF. The chain joins TRBV5-1 to TRBJ2-3, with 11 bases fitting TRBD2. Trimming at V came to 4 bases and at J to 1 base, leaving 11 bases not matched to a gene. The CDR3 has 18 residues. CDR1 is SGHRS and CDR2 is YFSETQ in the germline V gene.

This clonotype has just a few counts. V gene TRBV5-1 combines with J gene TRBJ2-3, with 9 bases matching TRBD2. Germline V CDR1 and CDR2: SGHRS, YFSETQ. Trimming cost V 0 bases and J 6 bases; bases outside gene matches: 8. The length of the CDR3 is 16 residues. CDR3: CASSLAGASGIDTQYF. The CDR3 DNA reads TGCGCCAGCAGCTTGGCCGGGGCTAGCGGGATCGATACGCAGTATTTT.

The chain recombines TRBV5-1 with TRBJ1-2, with a possible D match to TRBD1 (6 bases). The CDR3 runs to 13 residues. Germline V CDR1 and CDR2: SGHRS, YFSETQ. V was trimmed by 1 base and J by 4 bases, leaving 8 bases between them. The CDR3 DNA reads TGCGCCAGCAGCTTGACAGGGCGCTATGGCTACACCTTC. Its protein product is CASSLTGRYGYTF.

The V gene is TRBV29-1, the J gene TRBJ1-1, with D unresolved. The V gene lost 7 bases and the J gene lost 7 bases, with 16 bases spanning the gap. Germline assignment: CDR1 SQVTM and CDR2 ANQGSEA. CDR3 length: 12 amino acids. CDR3 loop: CSGMGTKSEAFF. The CDR3 nucleotides read TGCAGCGGGATGGGCACAAAAAGTGAAGCTTTCTTT.

This clonotype was seen at least ten times. The chain joins TRBV12-3 or TRBV12-4 to TRBJ1-3, with D possibly being TRBD1 (6 bases). This CDR3 comprises 14 residues. V was clipped by 6 bases and J by 4 bases, with 13 bases between them. The chain's CDR3 is CASRNREAGNTIYF. The CDR3 nucleotides are TGTGCCAGCAGAAACAGGGAGGCAGGAAACACCATATATTTT.